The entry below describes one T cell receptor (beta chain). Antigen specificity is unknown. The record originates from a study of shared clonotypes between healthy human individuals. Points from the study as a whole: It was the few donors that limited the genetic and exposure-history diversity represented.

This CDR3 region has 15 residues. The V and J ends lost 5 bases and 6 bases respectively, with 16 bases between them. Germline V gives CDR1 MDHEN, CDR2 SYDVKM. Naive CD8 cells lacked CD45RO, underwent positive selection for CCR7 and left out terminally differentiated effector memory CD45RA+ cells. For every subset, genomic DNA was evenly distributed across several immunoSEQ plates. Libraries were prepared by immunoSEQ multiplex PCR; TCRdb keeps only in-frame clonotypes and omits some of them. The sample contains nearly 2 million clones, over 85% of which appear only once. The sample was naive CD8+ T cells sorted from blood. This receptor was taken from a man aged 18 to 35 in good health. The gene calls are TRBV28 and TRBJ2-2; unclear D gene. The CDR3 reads CASSPRMPVAGELFF. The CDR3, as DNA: TGTGCCAGCAGTCCACGAATGCCAGTGGCCGGGGAGCTGTTTTTT.